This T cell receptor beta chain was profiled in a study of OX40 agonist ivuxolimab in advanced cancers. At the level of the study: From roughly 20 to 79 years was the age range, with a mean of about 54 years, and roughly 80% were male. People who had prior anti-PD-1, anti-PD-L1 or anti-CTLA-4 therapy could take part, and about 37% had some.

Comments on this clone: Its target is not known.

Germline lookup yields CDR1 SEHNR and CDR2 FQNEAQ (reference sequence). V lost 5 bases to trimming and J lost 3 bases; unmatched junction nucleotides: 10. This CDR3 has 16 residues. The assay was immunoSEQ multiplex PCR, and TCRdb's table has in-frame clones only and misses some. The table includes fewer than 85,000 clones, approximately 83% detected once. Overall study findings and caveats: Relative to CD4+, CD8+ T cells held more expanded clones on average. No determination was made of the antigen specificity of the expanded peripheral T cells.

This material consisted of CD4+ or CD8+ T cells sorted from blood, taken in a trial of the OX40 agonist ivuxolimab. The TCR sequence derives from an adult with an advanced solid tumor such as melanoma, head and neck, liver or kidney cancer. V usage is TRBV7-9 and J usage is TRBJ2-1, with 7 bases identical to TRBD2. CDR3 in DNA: TGTGCCAGCAGCCCGCGCTCGGGGGGAATCTACAATGAGCAGTTCTTC. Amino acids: CASSPRSGGIYNEQFF. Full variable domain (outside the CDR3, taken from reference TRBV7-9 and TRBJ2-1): DTGVSQNPRHKITKRGQNVTFRCDPISEHNRLYWYRQTLGQGPEFLTYFQNEAQLEKSRLLSDRFSAERPKGSFSTLEIQRTEQGDSAMYLCASSPRSGGIYNEQFFGPGTRLTVL.